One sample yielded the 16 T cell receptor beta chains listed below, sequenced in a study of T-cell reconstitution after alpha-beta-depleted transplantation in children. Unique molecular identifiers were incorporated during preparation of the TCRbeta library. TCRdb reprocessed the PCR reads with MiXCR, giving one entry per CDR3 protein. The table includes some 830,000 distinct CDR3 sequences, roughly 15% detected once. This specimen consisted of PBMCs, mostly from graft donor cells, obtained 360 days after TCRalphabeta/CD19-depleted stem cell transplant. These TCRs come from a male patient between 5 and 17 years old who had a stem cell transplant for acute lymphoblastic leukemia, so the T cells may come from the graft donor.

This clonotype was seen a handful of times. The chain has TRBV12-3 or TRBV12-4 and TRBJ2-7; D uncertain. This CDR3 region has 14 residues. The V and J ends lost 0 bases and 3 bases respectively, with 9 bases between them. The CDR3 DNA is TGTGCCAGCAGTTTAGCGGGATGGGTCTACGAGCAGTACTTC. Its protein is CASSLAGWVYEQYF.

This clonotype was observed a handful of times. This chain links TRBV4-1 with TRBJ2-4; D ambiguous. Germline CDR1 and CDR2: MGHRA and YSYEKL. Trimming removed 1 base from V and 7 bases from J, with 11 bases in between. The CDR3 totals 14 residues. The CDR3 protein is CASSQVSRANIQYF. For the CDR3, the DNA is TGCGCCAGCAGCCAAGTTAGTAGGGCCAACATTCAGTACTTC.

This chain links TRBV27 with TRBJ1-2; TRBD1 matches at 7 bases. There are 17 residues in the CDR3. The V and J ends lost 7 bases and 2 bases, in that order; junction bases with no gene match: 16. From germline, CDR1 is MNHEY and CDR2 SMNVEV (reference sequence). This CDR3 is CASTPNWAGGTNYGYTF. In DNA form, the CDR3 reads TGTGCCAGCACTCCCAATTGGGCAGGGGGGACGAACTATGGCTACACCTTC.

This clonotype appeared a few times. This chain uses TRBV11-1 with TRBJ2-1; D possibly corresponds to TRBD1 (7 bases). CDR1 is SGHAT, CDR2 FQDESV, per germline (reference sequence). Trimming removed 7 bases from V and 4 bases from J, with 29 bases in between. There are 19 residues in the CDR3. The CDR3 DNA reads TGTGCCAGCACCGGGGCGTACAGGGGTAGCGGACCTAAATACAATGAGCAGTTCTTC. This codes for CASTGAYRGSGPKYNEQFF.

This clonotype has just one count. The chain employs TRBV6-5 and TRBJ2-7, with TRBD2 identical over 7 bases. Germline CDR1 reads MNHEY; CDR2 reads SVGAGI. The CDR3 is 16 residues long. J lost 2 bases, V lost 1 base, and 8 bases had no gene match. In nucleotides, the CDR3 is TGTGCCAGCAGTTACTTGATTGGGGGAGGGACCTACGAGCAGTACTTC. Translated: CASSYLIGGGTYEQYF.

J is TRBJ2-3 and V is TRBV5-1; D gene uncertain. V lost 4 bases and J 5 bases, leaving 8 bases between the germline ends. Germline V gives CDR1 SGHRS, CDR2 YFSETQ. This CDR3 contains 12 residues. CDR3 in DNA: TGCGCCAGCAGCAGACAAGAAGATACGCAGTATTTT. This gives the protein CASSRQEDTQYF. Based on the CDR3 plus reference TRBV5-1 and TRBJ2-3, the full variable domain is KAGVTQTPRYLIKTRGQQVTLSCSPISGHRSVSWYQQTPGQGLQFLFEYFSETQRNKGNFPGRFSGRQFSNSRSEMNVSTLELGDSALYLCASSRQEDTQYFGPGTRLTVL.

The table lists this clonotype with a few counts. CDR3 in DNA: TGTGCCAGCAGTTCCCCCGGCTCAGCAATGGGCGAGCAGTACTTC. Translated, it gives CASSSPGSAMGEQYF. The rearrangement uses TRBV12-3 or TRBV12-4 and TRBJ2-7; D gene unclear. The CDR3 totals 15 residues. The V end was cut by 4 bases, the J end by 6 bases, with 19 bases between.

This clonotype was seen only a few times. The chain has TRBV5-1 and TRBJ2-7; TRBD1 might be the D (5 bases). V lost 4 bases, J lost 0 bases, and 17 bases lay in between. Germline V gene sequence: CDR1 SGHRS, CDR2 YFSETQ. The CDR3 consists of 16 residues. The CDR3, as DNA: TGCGCCAGCAGCAAATTACAGGTTGAGATCTCCTACGAGCAGTACTTC. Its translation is CASSKLQVEISYEQYF.

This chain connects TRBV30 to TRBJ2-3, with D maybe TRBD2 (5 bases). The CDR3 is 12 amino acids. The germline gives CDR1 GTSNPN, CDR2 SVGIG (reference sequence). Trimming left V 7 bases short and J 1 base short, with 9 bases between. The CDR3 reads CASNSGTDTQYF. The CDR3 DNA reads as TGTGCCTCCAATAGCGGCACAGATACGCAGTATTTT. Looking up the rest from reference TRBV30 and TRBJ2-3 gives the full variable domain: SQTIHQWPATLVQPVGSPLSLECTVEGTSNPNLYWYRQAAGRGLQLLFYSVGIGQISSEVPQNLSASRPQDRQFILSSKKLLLSDSGFYLCASNSGTDTQYFGPGTRLTVL.

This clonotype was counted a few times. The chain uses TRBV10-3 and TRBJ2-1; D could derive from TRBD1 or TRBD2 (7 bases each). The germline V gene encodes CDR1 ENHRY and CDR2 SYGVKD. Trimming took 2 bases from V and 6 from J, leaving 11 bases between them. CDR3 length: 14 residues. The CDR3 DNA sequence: TGTGCCATCAGTGAGCAGGGGGAGGGCAATGAGCAGTTCTTC. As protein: CAISEQGEGNEQFF.

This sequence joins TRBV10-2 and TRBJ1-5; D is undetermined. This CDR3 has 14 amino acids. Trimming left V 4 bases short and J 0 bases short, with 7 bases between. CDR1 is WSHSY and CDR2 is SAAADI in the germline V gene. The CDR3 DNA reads TGCGCCAGCAGTGTGGGTAGTAGCAATCAGCCCCAGCATTTT. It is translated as CASSVGSSNQPQHF.

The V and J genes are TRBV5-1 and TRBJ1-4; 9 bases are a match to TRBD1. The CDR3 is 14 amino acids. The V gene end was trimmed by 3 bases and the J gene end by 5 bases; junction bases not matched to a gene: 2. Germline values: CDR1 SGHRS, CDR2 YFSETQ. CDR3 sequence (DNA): TGCGCCAGCAGCTGGGACAGGGAAAATGAAAAACTGTTTTTT. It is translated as CASSWDRENEKLFF.

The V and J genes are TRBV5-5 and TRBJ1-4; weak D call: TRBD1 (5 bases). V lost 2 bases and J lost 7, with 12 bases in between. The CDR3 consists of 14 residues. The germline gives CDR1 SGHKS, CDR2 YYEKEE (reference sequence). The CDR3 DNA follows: TGTGCCAGCAGCTTTTCCGGGGGTAGTGAAAAACTGTTTTTT. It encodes CASSFSGGSEKLFF. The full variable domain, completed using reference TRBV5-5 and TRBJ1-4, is DAGVTQSPTHLIKTRGQQVTLRCSPISGHKSVSWYQQVLGQGPQFIFQYYEKEERGRGNFPDRFSARQFPNYSSELNVNALLLGDSALYLCASSFSGGSEKLFFGSGTQLSVL.

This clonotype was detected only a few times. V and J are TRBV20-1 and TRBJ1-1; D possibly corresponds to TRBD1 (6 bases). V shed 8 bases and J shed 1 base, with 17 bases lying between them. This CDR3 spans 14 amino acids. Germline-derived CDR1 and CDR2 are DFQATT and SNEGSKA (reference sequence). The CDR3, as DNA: TGCAGTACGCCCCGCCAGGGGAAGAACACTGAAGCTTTCTTT. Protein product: CSTPRQGKNTEAFF.

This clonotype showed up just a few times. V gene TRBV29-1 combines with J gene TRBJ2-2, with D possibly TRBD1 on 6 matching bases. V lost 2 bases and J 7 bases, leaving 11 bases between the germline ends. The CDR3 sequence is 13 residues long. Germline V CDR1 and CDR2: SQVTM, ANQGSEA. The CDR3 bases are TGCAGCGTTGAACCTAGACAGGTCGGGGAGCTGTTTTTT. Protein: CSVEPRQVGELFF.

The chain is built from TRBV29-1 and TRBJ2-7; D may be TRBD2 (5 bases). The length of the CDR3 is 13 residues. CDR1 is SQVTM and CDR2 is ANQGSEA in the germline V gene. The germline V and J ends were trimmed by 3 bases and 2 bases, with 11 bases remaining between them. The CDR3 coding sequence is TGCAGCGTTGATGAGGGTCCCACCTACGAGCAGTACTTC. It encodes CSVDEGPTYEQYF.